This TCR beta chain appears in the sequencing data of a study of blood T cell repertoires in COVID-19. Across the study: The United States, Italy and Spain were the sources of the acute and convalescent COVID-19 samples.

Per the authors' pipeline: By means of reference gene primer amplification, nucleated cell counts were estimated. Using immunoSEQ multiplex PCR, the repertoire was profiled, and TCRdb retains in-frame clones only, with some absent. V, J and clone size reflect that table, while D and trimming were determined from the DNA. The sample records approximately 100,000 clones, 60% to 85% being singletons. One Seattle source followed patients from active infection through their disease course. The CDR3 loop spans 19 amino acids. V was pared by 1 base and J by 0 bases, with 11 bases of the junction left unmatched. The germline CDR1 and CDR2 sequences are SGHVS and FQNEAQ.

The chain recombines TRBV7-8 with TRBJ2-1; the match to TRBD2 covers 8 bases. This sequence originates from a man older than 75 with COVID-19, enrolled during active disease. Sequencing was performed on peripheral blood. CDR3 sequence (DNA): TGTGCCAGCAGCTTAGTACTCACGGGAGGGTTTTTCTCCTACAATGAGCAGTTCTTC. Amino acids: CASSLVLTGGFFSYNEQFF.